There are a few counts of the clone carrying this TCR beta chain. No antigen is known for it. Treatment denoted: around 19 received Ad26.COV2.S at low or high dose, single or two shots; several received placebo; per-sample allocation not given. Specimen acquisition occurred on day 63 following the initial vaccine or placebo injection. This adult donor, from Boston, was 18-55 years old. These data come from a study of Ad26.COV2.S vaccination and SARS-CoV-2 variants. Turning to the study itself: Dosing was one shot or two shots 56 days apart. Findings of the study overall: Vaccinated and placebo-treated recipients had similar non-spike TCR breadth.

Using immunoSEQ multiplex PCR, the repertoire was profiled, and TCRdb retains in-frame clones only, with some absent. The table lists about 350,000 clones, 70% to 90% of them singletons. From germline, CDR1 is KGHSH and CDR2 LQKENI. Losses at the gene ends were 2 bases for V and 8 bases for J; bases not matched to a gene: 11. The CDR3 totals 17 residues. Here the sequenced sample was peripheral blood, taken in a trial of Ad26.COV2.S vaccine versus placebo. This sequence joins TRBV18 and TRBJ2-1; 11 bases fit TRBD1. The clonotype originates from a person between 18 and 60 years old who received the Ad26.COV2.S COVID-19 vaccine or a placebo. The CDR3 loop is CASSPILGQGAWYEQFF. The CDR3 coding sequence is TGTGCCAGCTCACCAATATTAGGACAGGGGGCTTGGTATGAGCAGTTCTTC.